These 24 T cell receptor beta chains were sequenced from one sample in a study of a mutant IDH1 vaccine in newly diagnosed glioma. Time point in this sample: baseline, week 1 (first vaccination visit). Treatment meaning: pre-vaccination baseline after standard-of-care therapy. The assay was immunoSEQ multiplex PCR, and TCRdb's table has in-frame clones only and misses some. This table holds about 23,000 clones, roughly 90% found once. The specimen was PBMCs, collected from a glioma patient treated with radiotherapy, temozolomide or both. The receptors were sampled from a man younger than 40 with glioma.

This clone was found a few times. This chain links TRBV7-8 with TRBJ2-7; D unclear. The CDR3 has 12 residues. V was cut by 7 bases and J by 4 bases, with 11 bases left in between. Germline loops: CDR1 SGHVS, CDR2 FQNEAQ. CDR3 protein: CASTLQGYEQYF. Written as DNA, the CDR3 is TGTGCCAGCACCCTACAAGGATACGAGCAGTACTTC.

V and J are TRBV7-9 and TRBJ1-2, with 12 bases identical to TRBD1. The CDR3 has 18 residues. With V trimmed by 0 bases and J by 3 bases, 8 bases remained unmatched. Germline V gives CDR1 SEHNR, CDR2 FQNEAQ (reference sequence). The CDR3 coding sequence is TGTGCCAGCAGCTTAGCCCCGGGACAGGGGGCGCAGGACTATGGCTACACCTTC. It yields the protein CASSLAPGQGAQDYGYTF.

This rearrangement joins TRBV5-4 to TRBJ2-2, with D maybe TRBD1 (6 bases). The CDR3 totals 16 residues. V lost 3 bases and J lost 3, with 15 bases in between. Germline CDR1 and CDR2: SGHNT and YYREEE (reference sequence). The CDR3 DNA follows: TGTGCCAGCAGCTGGGGAAGGGCAGGGGACACCGGGGAGCTGTTTTTT. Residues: CASSWGRAGDTGELFF. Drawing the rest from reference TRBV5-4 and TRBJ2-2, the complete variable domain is ETGVTQSPTHLIKTRGQQVTLRCSSQSGHNTVSWYQQALGQGPQFIFQYYREEENGRGNFPPRFSGLQFPNYSSELNVNALELDDSALYLCASSWGRAGDTGELFFGEGSRLTVL.

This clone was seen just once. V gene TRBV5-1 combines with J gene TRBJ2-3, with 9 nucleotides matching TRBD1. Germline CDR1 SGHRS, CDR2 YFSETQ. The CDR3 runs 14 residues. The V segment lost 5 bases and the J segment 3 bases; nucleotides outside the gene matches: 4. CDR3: CASRPGQGTDTQYF. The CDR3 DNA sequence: TGCGCCAGCAGGCCGGGACAGGGAACAGATACGCAGTATTTT. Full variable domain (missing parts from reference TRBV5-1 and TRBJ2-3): KAGVTQTPRYLIKTRGQQVTLSCSPISGHRSVSWYQQTPGQGLQFLFEYFSETQRNKGNFPGRFSGRQFSNSRSEMNVSTLELGDSALYLCASRPGQGTDTQYFGPGTRLTVL.

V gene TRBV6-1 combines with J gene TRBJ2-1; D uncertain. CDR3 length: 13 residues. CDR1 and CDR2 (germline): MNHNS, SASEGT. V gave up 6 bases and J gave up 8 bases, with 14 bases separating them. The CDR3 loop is CASSTTHFDEQFF. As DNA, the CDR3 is TGTGCCAGCAGCACCACCCATTTTGATGAGCAGTTCTTC.

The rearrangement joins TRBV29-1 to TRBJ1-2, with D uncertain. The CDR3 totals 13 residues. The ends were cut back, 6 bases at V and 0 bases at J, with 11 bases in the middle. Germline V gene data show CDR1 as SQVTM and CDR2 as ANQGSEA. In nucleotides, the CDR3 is TGCAGCGTGGTGGGCCCGGCTAACTATGGCTACACCTTC. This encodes CSVVGPANYGYTF. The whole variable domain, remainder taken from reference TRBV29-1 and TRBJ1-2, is SAVISQKPSRDICQRGTSLTIQCQVDSQVTMMFWYRQQPGQSLTLIATANQGSEATYESGFVIDKFPISRPNLTFSTLTVSNMSPEDSSIYLCSVVGPANYGYTFGSGTRLTVV.

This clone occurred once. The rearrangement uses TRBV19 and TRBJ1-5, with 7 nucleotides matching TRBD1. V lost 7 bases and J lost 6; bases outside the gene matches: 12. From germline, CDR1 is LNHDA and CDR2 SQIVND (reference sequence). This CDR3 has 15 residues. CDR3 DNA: TGTGCCAGTACCCCGGGTACAGGGGACGCTCAGCCCCAGCATTTT. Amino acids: CASTPGTGDAQPQHF.

The CDR3 nucleotides read TGCGCCAGCAGCTTGGGCTCTAGCGGTTCACAAGAGACCCAGTACTTC. It yields the protein CASSLGSSGSQETQYF. This rearrangement joins TRBV5-1 to TRBJ2-5; 7 bases line up with TRBD2. CDR1 SGHRS and CDR2 YFSETQ come from the germline V gene. The CDR3 totals 16 residues. V was clipped by 0 bases and J by 2 bases; unmatched bases: 7.

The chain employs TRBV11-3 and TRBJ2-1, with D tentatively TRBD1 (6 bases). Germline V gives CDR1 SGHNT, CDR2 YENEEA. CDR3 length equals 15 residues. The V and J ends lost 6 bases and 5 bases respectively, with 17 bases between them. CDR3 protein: CASSSRGIGNNEQFF. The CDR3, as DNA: TGTGCCAGCAGTTCCAGGGGCATCGGTAACAATGAGCAGTTCTTC.

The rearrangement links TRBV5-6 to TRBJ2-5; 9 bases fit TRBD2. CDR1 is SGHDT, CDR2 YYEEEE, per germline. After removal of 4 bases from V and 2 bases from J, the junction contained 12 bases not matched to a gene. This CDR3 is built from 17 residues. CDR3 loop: CASSPKAGGPSQETQYF. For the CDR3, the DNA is TGTGCCAGCAGCCCTAAGGCGGGAGGGCCCTCTCAAGAGACCCAGTACTTC. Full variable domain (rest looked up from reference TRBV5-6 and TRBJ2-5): DAGVTQSPTHLIKTRGQQVTLRCSPKSGHDTVSWYQQALGQGPQFIFQYYEEEERQRGNFPDRFSGHQFPNYSSELNVNALLLGDSALYLCASSPKAGGPSQETQYFGPGTRLLVL.

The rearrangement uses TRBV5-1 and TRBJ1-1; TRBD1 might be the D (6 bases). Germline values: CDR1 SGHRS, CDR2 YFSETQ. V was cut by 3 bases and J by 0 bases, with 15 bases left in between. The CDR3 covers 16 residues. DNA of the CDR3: TGCGCCAGCAGCTGGGCAGGGGCGACCCTGAACACTGAAGCTTTCTTT. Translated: CASSWAGATLNTEAFF.

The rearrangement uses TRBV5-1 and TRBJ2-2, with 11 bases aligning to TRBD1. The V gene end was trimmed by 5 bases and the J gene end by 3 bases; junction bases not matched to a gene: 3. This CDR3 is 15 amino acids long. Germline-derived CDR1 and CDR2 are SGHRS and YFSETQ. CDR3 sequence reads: CASSTGQGDTGELFF. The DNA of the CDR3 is TGCGCCAGCAGTACGGGACAGGGGGACACCGGGGAGCTGTTTTTT.

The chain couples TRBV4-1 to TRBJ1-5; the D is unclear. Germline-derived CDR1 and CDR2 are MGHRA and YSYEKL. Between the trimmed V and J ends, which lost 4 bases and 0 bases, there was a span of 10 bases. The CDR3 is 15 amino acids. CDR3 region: CASSLLGTSNQPQHF. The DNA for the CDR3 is TGCGCCAGCAGCCTCCTGGGCACTAGCAATCAGCCCCAGCATTTT.

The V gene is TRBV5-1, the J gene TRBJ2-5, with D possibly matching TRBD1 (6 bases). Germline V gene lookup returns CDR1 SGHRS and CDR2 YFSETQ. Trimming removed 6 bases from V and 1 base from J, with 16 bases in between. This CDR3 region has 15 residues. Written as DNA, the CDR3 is TGCGCCAGCAAAGAGAACACAGGGCTCCAAGAGACCCAGTACTTC. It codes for CASKENTGLQETQYF.

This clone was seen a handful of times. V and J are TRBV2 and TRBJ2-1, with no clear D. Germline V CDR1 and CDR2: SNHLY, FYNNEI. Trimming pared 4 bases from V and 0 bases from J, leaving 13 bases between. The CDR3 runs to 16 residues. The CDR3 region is CASSGLMGPSYNEQFF. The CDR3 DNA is TGTGCCAGCAGTGGCCTAATGGGCCCCTCCTACAATGAGCAGTTCTTC.

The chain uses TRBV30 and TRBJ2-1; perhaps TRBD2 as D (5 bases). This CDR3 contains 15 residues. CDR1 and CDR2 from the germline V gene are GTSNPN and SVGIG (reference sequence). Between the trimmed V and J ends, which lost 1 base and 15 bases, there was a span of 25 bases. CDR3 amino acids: CAWSDSGLVGSSRFF. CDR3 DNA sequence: TGTGCCTGGAGTGATTCCGGACTTGTGGGATCATCCCGGTTCTTC.

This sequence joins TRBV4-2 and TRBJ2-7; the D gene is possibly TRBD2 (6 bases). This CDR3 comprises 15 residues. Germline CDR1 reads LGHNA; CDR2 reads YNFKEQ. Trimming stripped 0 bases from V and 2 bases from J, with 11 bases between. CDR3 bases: TGTGCCAGCAGCCAAGATGTAGCGGATGCCTACGAGCAGTACTTC. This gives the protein CASSQDVADAYEQYF.

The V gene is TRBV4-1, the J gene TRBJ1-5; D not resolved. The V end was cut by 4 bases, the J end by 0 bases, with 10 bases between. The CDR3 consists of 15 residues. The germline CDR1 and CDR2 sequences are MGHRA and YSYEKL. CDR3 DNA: TGCGCCAGCAGCCTCTCTCTCCTTAGCAATCAGCCCCAGCATTTT. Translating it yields CASSLSLLSNQPQHF.

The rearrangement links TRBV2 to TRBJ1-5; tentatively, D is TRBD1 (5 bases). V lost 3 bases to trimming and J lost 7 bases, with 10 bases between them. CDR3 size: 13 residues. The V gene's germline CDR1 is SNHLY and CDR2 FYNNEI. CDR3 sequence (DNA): TGTGCCAGCAGTGAGGCCAGGGAGCAGCCCCAGCATTTT. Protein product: CASSEAREQPQHF.

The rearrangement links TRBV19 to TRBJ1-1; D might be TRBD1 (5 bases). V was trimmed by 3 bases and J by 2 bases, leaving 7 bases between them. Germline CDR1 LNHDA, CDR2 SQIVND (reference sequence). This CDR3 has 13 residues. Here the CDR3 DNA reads TGTGCCAGTAGTATGACAGCCAACACTGAAGCTTTCTTT. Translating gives CASSMTANTEAFF.

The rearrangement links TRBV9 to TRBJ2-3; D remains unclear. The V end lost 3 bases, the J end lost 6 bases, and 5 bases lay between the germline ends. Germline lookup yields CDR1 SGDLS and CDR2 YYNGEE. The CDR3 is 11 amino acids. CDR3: CASSARDTQYF. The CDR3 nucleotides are TGTGCCAGCAGCGCGAGGGATACGCAGTATTTT.

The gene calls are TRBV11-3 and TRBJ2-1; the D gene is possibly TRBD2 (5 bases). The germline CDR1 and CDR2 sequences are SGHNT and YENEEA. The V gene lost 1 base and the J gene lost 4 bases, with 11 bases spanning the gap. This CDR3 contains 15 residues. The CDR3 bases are TGTGCCAGCAGCTTAGGGGAGATGGGTTACAATGAGCAGTTCTTC. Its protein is CASSLGEMGYNEQFF.

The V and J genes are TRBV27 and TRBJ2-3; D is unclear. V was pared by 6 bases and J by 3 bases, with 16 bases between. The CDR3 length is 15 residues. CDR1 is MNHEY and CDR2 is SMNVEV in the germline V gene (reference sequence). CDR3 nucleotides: TGTGCCAGCAGGCCCCGGAACACCGTAACAGATACGCAGTATTTT. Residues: CASRPRNTVTDTQYF.

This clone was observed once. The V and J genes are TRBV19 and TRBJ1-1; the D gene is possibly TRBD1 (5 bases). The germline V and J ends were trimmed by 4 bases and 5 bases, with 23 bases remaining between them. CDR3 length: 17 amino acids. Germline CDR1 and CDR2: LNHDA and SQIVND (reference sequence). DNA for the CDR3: TGTGCCAGTAGTACGCTCCTTCAGGTGGTTAGGGGAACTGAAGCTTTCTTT. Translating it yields CASSTLLQVVRGTEAFF.